The 25 T cell receptor beta chains presented below share a single source sample, sequenced in a study of blood T cell repertoires in COVID-19. The assay was immunoSEQ multiplex PCR, and TCRdb's table has in-frame clones only and misses some. The sample has 70,000 or so clones, over 60% seen once. Sample: peripheral blood. The receptors originated from a human donor in a cohort sampled during active COVID-19.

The CDR3: CASSPTGTSTDTQYF. Here the CDR3 DNA reads TGTGCCAGCAGTCCAACCGGGACTAGCACAGATACGCAGTATTTT. The chain employs TRBV6-2 or TRBV6-3 and TRBJ2-3, with D maybe TRBD2 (6 bases). Trimming removed 5 bases at V and 0 bases at J, with 12 bases between. Germline V gene sequence: CDR1 MNHEY, CDR2 SVGEGT. The CDR3 covers 15 residues.

This clone was seen just once. The chain links TRBV10-3 to TRBJ1-1, with D unresolved. Germline-derived CDR1 and CDR2 are ENHRY and SYGVKD. The CDR3 is 12 residues long. The V gene lost 7 bases and the J gene lost 6 bases, with 12 bases spanning the gap. This chain's CDR3 is CAIKGDGPEAFF. CDR3 sequence (DNA): TGTGCCATCAAGGGAGACGGCCCTGAAGCTTTCTTT.

The rearrangement links TRBV28 to TRBJ2-1, with D possibly TRBD2 on 6 matching bases. Germline loops: CDR1 MDHEN, CDR2 SYDVKM. The CDR3 is made up of 13 amino acids. V was clipped by 8 bases and J by 6 bases, with 14 bases between them. CDR3 nucleotides: TGTGCCAGCCAGCGTGGGGGACTCAATGAGCAGTTCTTC. Residues: CASQRGGLNEQFF.

The chain is built from TRBV9 and TRBJ2-1; D is possibly TRBD1 (6 bases). Germline-derived CDR1 and CDR2 are SGDLS and YYNGEE. V lost 0 bases and J lost 0, with 19 bases in between. This CDR3 region has 19 residues. The CDR3 DNA reads as TGTGCCAGCAGCGTAGGACGGGGTAAGGGGGACCACTCCTACAATGAGCAGTTCTTC. This gives the protein CASSVGRGKGDHSYNEQFF.

The CDR3 protein is CASSFSGLRNTEAFF. Here the CDR3 DNA reads TGTGCCAGCAGCTTTTCAGGGTTGAGAAACACTGAAGCTTTCTTT. The V gene is TRBV7-6, the J gene TRBJ1-1; the D gene is possibly TRBD1 (5 bases). Trimming removed 3 bases from V and 2 bases from J, with 13 bases in between. The CDR3 consists of 15 residues. Per germline, CDR1 SGHVS and CDR2 FNYEAQ. Full variable domain (remainder filled in from reference TRBV7-6 and TRBJ1-1): GAGVSQSPRYKVTKRGQDVALRCDPISGHVSLYWYRQALGQGPEFLTYFNYEAQQDKSGLPNDRFSAERPEGSISTLTIQRTEQRDSAMYRCASSFSGLRNTEAFFGQGTRLTVV.

The rearrangement uses TRBV28 and TRBJ2-7; weak D call: TRBD2 (5 bases). From germline, CDR1 is MDHEN and CDR2 SYDVKM. V dropped 8 bases and J dropped 2 bases, with 19 bases sitting between them. There are 15 residues in the CDR3. Here the CDR3 reads CASSRAGPPPYEQYF. CDR3 nucleotides: TGTGCCAGCTCGCGGGCAGGCCCCCCGCCCTACGAGCAGTACTTC.

This chain joins TRBV10-3 and TRBJ1-6; TRBD1 aligns across 7 bases. This CDR3 has 13 amino acids. Per the germline V gene, CDR1 is ENHRY and CDR2 is SYGVKD. V trimming: 10 bases; J trimming: 5 bases; junction bases outside the gene matches: 5. The CDR3, as DNA: TGTGCCAGCGGGACAGTCGATAATTCACCCCTCCACTTT. It yields the protein CASGTVDNSPLHF.

This chain uses TRBV6-1 with TRBJ2-1; D might be TRBD2 (7 bases). V lost 3 bases, J lost 5 bases, and 14 bases lay in between. The germline gives CDR1 MNHNS, CDR2 SASEGT. The CDR3 totals 15 residues. CDR3 sequence (DNA): TGTGCCAGCAGTGATGGGGGGGGGCTCCACAATGAGCAGTTCTTC. It is translated as CASSDGGGLHNEQFF.

The chain recombines TRBV10-2 with TRBJ1-3; 8 nucleotides align to TRBD1. The CDR3 runs to 16 residues. V was pared by 2 bases and J by 2 bases, with 5 bases of the junction left unmatched. Germline assignment: CDR1 WSHSY and CDR2 SAAADI. The CDR3 sequence: CASSETGGRTGNTIYF. DNA for the CDR3: TGCGCCAGCAGTGAGACAGGGGGTCGCACTGGAAACACCATATATTTT.

The chain couples TRBV5-4 to TRBJ1-2, with D unclear. Germline V lookup: CDR1 SGHNT, CDR2 YYREEE (reference sequence). The CDR3 totals 12 residues. The germline V and J ends were trimmed by 3 bases and 8 bases, with 11 bases remaining between them. The CDR3 loop is CASSSVEGGYTF. Here the CDR3 DNA reads TGTGCCAGCAGCTCGGTGGAGGGAGGCTACACCTTC. Complete variable domain (other parts from reference TRBV5-4 and TRBJ1-2): ETGVTQSPTHLIKTRGQQVTLRCSSQSGHNTVSWYQQALGQGPQFIFQYYREEENGRGNFPPRFSGLQFPNYSSELNVNALELDDSALYLCASSSVEGGYTFGSGTRLTVV.

V and J are TRBV6-5 and TRBJ1-1, with D tentatively TRBD1 (6 bases). The CDR3 runs 13 residues. Germline values: CDR1 MNHEY, CDR2 SVGAGI. V was pared by 6 bases and J by 3 bases, with 11 bases between. The chain's CDR3 is CASRQQGYTEAFF. The CDR3, as DNA: TGTGCCAGCAGGCAACAGGGATACACTGAAGCTTTCTTT.

The CDR3 loop is CASSQLAGLYNEQFF. The CDR3 region has the DNA TGCGCCAGCAGTCAACTAGCGGGACTATACAATGAGCAGTTCTTC. The chain uses TRBV4-1 and TRBJ2-1; TRBD2 matches 10 bases. The J segment lost 4 bases and the V segment lost 6 bases, leaving 6 bases of the junction unmatched. This CDR3 has 15 amino acids. Germline V CDR1 and CDR2: MGHRA, YSYEKL.

This clone turned up a few times. The genes are TRBV4-1 and TRBJ2-1; 10 nucleotides align to TRBD2. The junction had 8 bases not matched to a gene; V was cut back by 0 bases and J by 9 bases. Germline CDR1 and CDR2: MGHRA and YSYEKL. The CDR3 is 16 residues long. This CDR3 is CASSQEGLAGAGEQFF. For the CDR3, the DNA is TGCGCCAGCAGCCAAGAGGGGCTAGCGGGAGCTGGTGAGCAGTTCTTC.

This chain connects TRBV10-2 to TRBJ1-1, with 7 nucleotides matching TRBD1. With V trimmed by 8 bases and J by 6 bases, 9 bases remained unmatched. The CDR3 spans 13 residues. Germline V CDR1 and CDR2: WSHSY, SAAADI. CDR3 loop: CASGSTGSPEAFF. For the CDR3, the DNA is TGCGCCAGCGGGTCGACAGGGAGCCCTGAAGCTTTCTTT.

This clone was recorded a few times. The J gene is TRBJ1-6, the V gene TRBV10-2; 11 nucleotides agree with TRBD1. The CDR3 length is 15 residues. Per germline, CDR1 WSHSY and CDR2 SAAADI. V dropped 3 bases and J dropped 9; count of bases not matched to a gene: 4. CDR3 amino acids: CASSEPGTGGSPLHF. DNA of the CDR3: TGCGCCAGCAGTGAACCCGGGACAGGGGGTTCACCCCTCCACTTT.

In this sample, this clone turned up a few times. The V gene is TRBV19, the J gene TRBJ1-6; D gene unclear. The CDR3 spans 17 residues. V was trimmed by 3 bases and J by 2 bases, leaving 14 bases between them. Germline-derived CDR1 and CDR2 are LNHDA and SQIVND (reference sequence). CDR3 sequence: CASSISFGRTYNSPLHF. Written as DNA, the CDR3 is TGTGCCAGTAGTATCTCGTTTGGGAGAACCTATAATTCACCCCTCCACTTT.

The chain links TRBV3-1 (or the pseudogene TRBV3-2) to TRBJ2-6; D possibly corresponds to TRBD1 (5 bases). CDR3 length: 16 amino acids. Between the trimmed V and J ends, which lost 1 base and 2 bases, there was a span of 9 bases. Germline-derived CDR1 and CDR2 are LGHDT and YNNKEL (reference sequence). CDR3: CASSQGTHTGANVLTF. CDR3 in DNA: TGTGCCAGCAGCCAAGGGACACATACTGGGGCCAACGTCCTGACTTTC.

J is TRBJ1-5 and V is TRBV19, with D tentatively TRBD1 (6 bases). This CDR3 comprises 17 residues. V lost 3 bases and J lost 1, with 16 bases in between. Germline-derived CDR1 and CDR2 are LNHDA and SQIVND (reference sequence). CDR3 in amino acids: CASSMRKQGGSNQPQHF. In DNA form, the CDR3 reads TGTGCCAGTAGTATGCGGAAACAGGGAGGGAGCAATCAGCCCCAGCATTTT.

V gene TRBV28 combines with J gene TRBJ2-7; 8 bases align to TRBD1. This CDR3 has 14 amino acids. Germline V gene lookup returns CDR1 MDHEN and CDR2 SYDVKM. The junction had 3 bases not matched to a gene; V was cut back by 3 bases and J by 2 bases. CDR3: CASSLPGGPYEQYF. The CDR3 coding sequence is TGTGCCAGCAGTTTGCCAGGGGGCCCCTACGAGCAGTACTTC.

This clone turned up a few times. CDR3 DNA: TGTGCCAGTAGTATTCCGGGTGAGATTGAAGCTTTCTTT. The encoded protein is CASSIPGEIEAFF. The V call is TRBV19, the J call TRBJ1-1; unclear D gene. Per germline, CDR1 LNHDA and CDR2 SQIVND (reference sequence). V shed 3 bases and J shed 7 bases, with 12 bases lying between them. There are 13 residues in the CDR3.

This clone was found a few times. This CDR3 reads CAWNSGGSNTGELFF. The CDR3 bases are TGTGCCTGGAATTCCGGCGGGAGTAACACCGGGGAGCTGTTTTTT. The chain links TRBV30 to TRBJ2-2; TRBD2 agrees at 7 bases. The length of the CDR3 is 15 residues. The junction had 7 bases not matched to a gene; V was cut back by 4 bases and J by 2 bases. The germline CDR1 and CDR2 sequences are GTSNPN and SVGIG (reference sequence).

V usage is TRBV18 and J usage is TRBJ1-3; D perhaps matches TRBD1 (6 bases). The V gene lost 2 bases and the J gene lost 3 bases, with 23 bases spanning the gap. The CDR3 has 19 amino acids. Germline V lookup: CDR1 KGHSH, CDR2 LQKENI. The chain's CDR3 is CASSPVADFGTGYGNTIYF. CDR3 in DNA: TGTGCCAGCTCACCAGTGGCGGATTTCGGAACAGGGTATGGAAACACCATATATTTT.

This clone occurred once. This chain connects TRBV5-8 to TRBJ2-3; 8 bases are a match to TRBD2. The germline V gene encodes CDR1 SGHTS and CDR2 YDEGEE. The CDR3 spans 16 residues. The J segment lost 1 base and the V segment lost 1 base, leaving 5 bases of the junction unmatched. The CDR3 DNA reads TGTGCCAGCAGCTTGAGGCTTAGCGGGGGCACAGATACGCAGTATTTT. Translation: CASSLRLSGGTDTQYF.

This rearrangement joins TRBV7-2 to TRBJ1-2; 10 bases are shared with TRBD1. The length of the CDR3 is 17 residues. Germline trimming cut 5 bases from V and 4 bases from J; bases unmatched to any gene: 13. Per germline, CDR1 SGHTA and CDR2 FQGNSA. CDR3 sequence reads: CASSPSSGTGDFYGYTF. The CDR3 nucleotides read TGTGCCAGCAGCCCCTCGTCCGGGACAGGGGATTTCTATGGCTACACCTTC.

The chain combines TRBV11-2 with TRBJ2-7; TRBD2 aligns across 8 bases. J was trimmed by 4 bases and V by 0 bases; bases with no gene match: 5. Looked up from germline, CDR1 is SGHAT and CDR2 is FQNNGV. The CDR3 sequence is 15 residues long. The CDR3 here is CASSLEGAGVYEQYF. DNA for the CDR3: TGTGCCAGCAGCTTAGAAGGAGCGGGAGTTTACGAGCAGTACTTC. Using reference TRBV11-2 and TRBJ2-7 for the parts outside the CDR3, the full variable domain is EAGVAQSPRYKIIEKRQSVAFWCNPISGHATLYWYQQILGQGPKLLIQFQNNGVVDDSQLPKDRFSAERLKGVDSTLKIQPAKLEDSAVYLCASSLEGAGVYEQYFGPGTRLTVT.